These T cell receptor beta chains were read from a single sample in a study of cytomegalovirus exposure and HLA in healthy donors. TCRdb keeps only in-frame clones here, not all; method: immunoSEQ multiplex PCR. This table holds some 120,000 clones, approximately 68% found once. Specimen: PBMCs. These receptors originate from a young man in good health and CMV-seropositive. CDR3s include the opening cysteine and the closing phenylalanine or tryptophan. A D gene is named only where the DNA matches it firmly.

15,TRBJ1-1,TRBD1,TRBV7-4,TGTGCCAGCAGCTCGGGGACAGGAGGACGCACTGAAGCTTTCTTT,CASSSGTGGRTEAFF
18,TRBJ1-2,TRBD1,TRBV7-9,TGTGCCAGCAGCCCGGCGGGACAGGGAGCCCTATCCATCTATGGCTACACCTTC,CASSPAGQGALSIYGYTF
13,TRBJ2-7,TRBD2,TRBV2,TGTGCCAGGGGGACTAGCGGCTCCTACGAGCAGTACTTC,CARGTSGSYEQYF
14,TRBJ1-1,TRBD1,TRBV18,TGTGCCAGCGGGAGGACAGGACTGAACACTGAAGCTTTCTTT,CASGRTGLNTEAFF
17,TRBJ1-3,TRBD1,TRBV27,TGTGCCAGCAGTCTAAGACAGGGGGATAACTCTGGAAACACCATATATTTT,CASSLRQGDNSGNTIYF
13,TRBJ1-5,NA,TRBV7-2,TGTGCCAGCAGCTTTCAGTTTAATCAGCCCCAGCATTTT,CASSFQFNQPQHF
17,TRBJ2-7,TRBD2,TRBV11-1,TGTGCCAGCAGCTTAGCCGGATCGCTAGCGGCCCCCTACGAGCAGTACTTC,CASSLAGSLAAPYEQYF
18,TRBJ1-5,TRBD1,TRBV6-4,TGTGCCAGCAACTGGGGACAGAGGGCTTTTTATAGCAATCAGCCCCAGCATTTT,CASNWGQRAFYSNQPQHF
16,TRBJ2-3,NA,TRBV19,TGTGCCAGTAGTAAACCGGACGGGGGAAACACAGATACGCAGTATTTT,CASSKPDGGNTDTQYF
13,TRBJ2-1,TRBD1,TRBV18,TGTGCCGCGGCCGGGACAGGGGGCAATGAGCAGTTCTTC,CAAAGTGGNEQFF
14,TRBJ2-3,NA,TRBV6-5,TGTGCCAGCAGCGACAGGATAAGCACAGATACGCAGTATTTT,CASSDRISTDTQYF
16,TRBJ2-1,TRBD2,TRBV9,TGTGCCAGCAGCGCCTATATAGCGGGATCCTACAATGAGCAGTTCTTC,CASSAYIAGSYNEQFF
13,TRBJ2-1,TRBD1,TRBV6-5,TGTGCCAGCAGACAGGGGGCATGGAGTGAGCAGTTCTTC,CASRQGAWSEQFF